This passage covers 7 T cell receptor beta chains from one sample sequenced in a study of CD8 T cells in Susac syndrome. Reverse transcription used roughly 0.5 to 1 ug RNA and random hexamers. TCRdb reanalysed the immunoSEQ multiplex PCR reads using MiXCR and keeps one entry per CDR3 protein. This sample has some 99,000 distinct CDR3 sequences; roughly 95% occur once, and the top ten carry more than 0.095%. The sequenced material came from CD4+ T cells from PBMCs. These receptors were obtained from a human donor in good health.

This clonotype was seen a few times. The rearrangement links TRBV20-1 to TRBJ2-1; possible D gene TRBD1, 7 bases. There are 13 residues in the CDR3. CDR1 is DFQATT, CDR2 SNEGSKA, per germline (reference sequence). Here the CDR3 reads CSTQGTPSNEQFF. DNA of the CDR3: TGCAGCACACAGGGGACTCCTAGCAATGAGCAGTTCTTC.

The rearrangement joins TRBV7-9 to TRBJ1-1; TRBD1 matches 7 bases. The germline V gene has CDR1 SEHNR and CDR2 FQNEAQ (reference sequence). CDR3 length: 17 amino acids. V shed 5 bases and J 0 bases; nucleotides not matched to a gene: 12. CDR3 sequence reads: CASSRRDRDFMNTEAFF. DNA for the CDR3: TGTGCCAGCAGCCGCCGGGACAGAGATTTTATGAACACTGAAGCTTTCTTT.

CDR3 protein: CASSYRAGYEQYF. CDR3 coding DNA: TGTGCCAGCAGTTACCGAGCTGGGTACGAGCAGTACTTC. The chain links TRBV27 to TRBJ2-7; D is undetermined. CDR1 is MNHEY and CDR2 is SMNVEV in the germline V gene (reference sequence). With 4 bases removed from V and 4 bases from J, the gap between germline ends came to 11 bases. The length of the CDR3 is 13 residues.

V usage is TRBV29-1 and J usage is TRBJ1-3; 7 bases map to TRBD1. V was pared by 5 bases and J by 4 bases, with 8 bases of the junction left unmatched. CDR3 size: 14 residues. Per the germline V gene, CDR1 is SQVTM and CDR2 is ANQGSEA. The CDR3 sequence is CSVNRATGGNTIYF. In DNA form, the CDR3 reads TGCAGCGTTAATAGGGCGACAGGGGGAAACACCATATATTTT.

The chain recombines TRBV20-1 with TRBJ1-1; no clear D. Trimming left V 3 bases short and J 8 bases short, with 10 bases between. CDR1 is DFQATT and CDR2 is SNEGSKA in the germline V gene (reference sequence). This CDR3 contains 11 residues. The DNA of the CDR3 is TGCAGTGCTAGCGCCCGGGAAGAAGCTTTCTTT. Its protein is CSASAREEAFF.

The chain carries TRBV7-9 and TRBJ2-5, with 8 bases aligning to TRBD2. CDR3 length: 15 residues. The V gene's germline CDR1 is SEHNR and CDR2 FQNEAQ (reference sequence). After removal of 5 bases from V and 4 bases from J, the junction contained 9 bases not matched to a gene. The CDR3 DNA reads as TGTGCCAGCAGCGGAACTAGCGGACCAAGAGAGACCCAGTACTTC. This codes for CASSGTSGPRETQYF.

The chain employs TRBV29-1 and TRBJ2-2, with TRBD1 matching 10 bases. With V trimmed by 4 bases and J by 6 bases, 11 bases remained unmatched. Looked up from germline, CDR1 is SQVTM and CDR2 is ANQGSEA. CDR3 size: 16 residues. The CDR3 protein is CSVANLAGTGAGELFF. The CDR3 region has the DNA TGCAGCGTTGCAAATTTAGCCGGGACAGGGGCCGGGGAGCTGTTTTTT.